Each of the 27 T cell receptor beta chains below was sequenced from the same sample in a study of T cells in women clearing cervical HPV infection. Clones were read by immunoSEQ multiplex PCR, and TCRdb kept only the in-frame ones, dropping some. The sample includes 20,000 to 25,000 clones. The sequenced sample consisted of blood buffy coat. Receptors were obtained from a woman aged 18-70 years with a cervical HPV16 infection that either progressed to CIN3+ or cleared (not recorded which).

Details on this clone: The read terminates 3 residues ahead of where the CDR3 ends, so the germline J gene completes it. The chain couples TRBV19 to TRBJ2-7; 8 nucleotides agree with TRBD1. Germline lookup yields CDR1 LNHDA and CDR2 SQIVND (reference sequence). The ends lost 5 bases at V and 5 bases at J; junction bases unmatched: 8. The CDR3 covers 14 residues. CDR3 bases read: TGTGCCAGTAGTCTAATTGGACAGGGCCACGAG. Translated, it gives CASSLIGQGHE. Given in full, the CDR3 is CASSLIGQGHEQYF.

A remark on this clone: The read halts 3 residues ahead of the CDR3 end, with the missing end drawn from the germline J gene. The chain is built from TRBV29-1 and TRBJ2-7, with 11 bases lining up with TRBD1. The CDR3 contains 13 residues. Unmatched junction bases numbered 5, after V lost 6 bases and J lost 4 bases. Germline lookup yields CDR1 SQVTM and CDR2 ANQGSEA. The CDR3 DNA, read in part, is TGCAGCGTGGACAGGGGGCAGGGGTACGAG. This encodes CSVDRGQGYE. The entire CDR3 sequence reads CSVDRGQGYEQYF.

As concerns this clone: From the germline J gene comes the end of the CDR3, since the read stops 3 residues before it. The chain is built from TRBV27 and TRBJ2-7, with TRBD1 matching over 7 bases. V shed 4 bases and J 5 bases; nucleotides not matched to a gene: 8. Germline V gene data show CDR1 as MNHEY and CDR2 as SMNVEV (reference sequence). This CDR3 region has 14 residues. The CDR3 bases that were read are TGTGCCAGCAGTTCAGCGGACAGGCGGAACGAG. Its translation is CASSSADRRNE. The complete CDR3 sequence is CASSSADRRNEQYF.

To note about this clone: The CDR3 end falls 3 residues outside the read, so it is completed with the germline J gene. The V gene is TRBV4-1, the J gene TRBJ2-7; 10 positions match TRBD1. In germline, CDR1 is MGHRA, CDR2 YSYEKL. The V and J ends lost 1 base and 6 bases, in that order; junction bases with no gene match: 9. The length of the CDR3 is 16 residues. The covered CDR3 bases are TGCGCCAGCAGCCAAGCTCGACAGGGGGCGCTGGCCGAG. As protein: CASSQARQGALAE. The CDR3 reads in full as CASSQARQGALAEQYF.

About this clone: From the germline J gene comes the end of the CDR3, since the read stops 3 residues before it. The rearrangement links TRBV6-1 to TRBJ2-7; 7 bases agree with TRBD2. Per the germline V gene, CDR1 is MNHNS and CDR2 is SASEGT. CDR3 length equals 15 residues. The J segment lost 5 bases and the V segment lost 4 bases, leaving 11 bases of the junction unmatched. The CDR3 sequence is CASSGLAAIRDEQYF. The sequenced CDR3 bases are TGTGCCAGCAGTGGTCTAGCGGCAATCAGGGACGAG.

In regard to this clone: One end of the junction varies from germline; a read error may be responsible. With the read ending 3 residues before the CDR3 end, the germline J gene is used to fill in that end. The chain carries TRBV18 and TRBJ2-7; 7 positions match TRBD2. CDR1 KGHSH and CDR2 LQKENI come from the germline V gene. The length of the CDR3 is 15 residues. This CDR3 is CASAPQNGGTGEQYF. Incomplete CDR3 DNA: TGTGCCAGCGCACCACAGAACGGGGGGACGGGCGAG.

On this clone itself: The read ends 3 residues before the CDR3 terminus; that terminus is restored from the germline J gene. The chain links TRBV19 to TRBJ2-1, with D hard to call. Trimming pared 1 base from V and 6 bases from J, leaving 7 bases between. The germline V gene has CDR1 LNHDA and CDR2 SQIVND (reference sequence). The CDR3 has 13 amino acids. CDR3 DNA, as far as it was read: TGTGCCAGTAGTATAGCCAGGAGCAATGAG. This sequence encodes CASSIARSNE. The CDR3 in its entirety is CASSIARSNEQFF. Combining the CDR3 with reference TRBV19 and TRBJ2-1 gives the whole variable domain DGGITQSPKYLFRKEGQNVTLSCEQNLNHDAMYWYRQDPGQGLRLIYYSQIVNDFQKGDIAEGYSVSREKKESFPLTVTSAQKNPTAFYLCASSIARSNEQFFGPGTRLTVL.

In terms of frequency, this clone is medium-sized. The read ends 3 residues shy of where the CDR3 ends; the end is completed using the germline J gene. This sequence joins TRBV6-4 and TRBJ2-2, with D unresolved. Germline V gene data show CDR1 as MRHNA and CDR2 as SNTAGT. V was cut by 5 bases and J by 0 bases, with 7 bases left in between. This CDR3 has 14 amino acids. Partial CDR3 DNA: TGTGCCAGCAGTTCGGGTTCGAACACCGGGGAG. Protein: CASSSGSNTGE. The CDR3 reads in full as CASSSGSNTGELFF.

Remarks on this clone: Read data end 3 residues before the CDR3 end; the end is taken from the germline J gene. This sequence joins TRBV18 and TRBJ2-2, with TRBD2 as a possible D gene (5 bases). V was shortened by 6 bases and J by 4 bases, with 12 bases between the two germline ends. This CDR3 has 14 residues. Germline V gives CDR1 KGHSH, CDR2 LQKENI. The CDR3 loop is CASSPGLGTGELFF. The DNA read from the CDR3 is TGTGCCAGCTCCCCCGGACTTGGCACCGGGGAG. Together with reference TRBV18 and TRBJ2-2, the CDR3 gives the full variable domain: NAGVMQNPRHLVRRRGQEARLRCSPMKGHSHVYWYRQLPEEGLKFMVYLQKENIIDESGMPKERFSAEFPKEGPSILRIQQVVRGDSAAYFCASSPGLGTGELFFGEGSRLTVL.

A word on this clone: The observed sequence ends 3 residues before the CDR3 terminus, with the missing tail filled in from the germline J gene. This sequence joins TRBV29-1 and TRBJ2-2; D is perhaps TRBD1 (5 bases). Germline V gives CDR1 SQVTM, CDR2 ANQGSEA. The CDR3 contains 13 residues. Trimming cost V 7 bases and J 0 bases, with 9 bases left between them. The covered CDR3 bases are TGCAGCGCCGACAGTGCGAACACCGGGGAG. The encoded protein is CSADSANTGE. The whole CDR3 sequence is CSADSANTGELFF.

The part of the CDR3 DNA that was read is TGCAGTGCTAGAGATCGGCAGCGGGAAGGCACCGGGGAG. It yields the protein CSARDRQREGTGE. The entire CDR3 sequence reads CSARDRQREGTGELFF. The chain carries TRBV20-1 and TRBJ2-2; 7 bases align to TRBD2. Read data end 3 residues before the CDR3 end; the end is taken from the germline J gene. The germline gives CDR1 DFQATT, CDR2 SNEGSKA (reference sequence). The CDR3 length is 16 residues. V lost 0 bases to trimming and J lost 4 bases; unmatched junction nucleotides: 8.

With regard to this clone: The missing CDR3 end, 3 residues past where the read stops, is filled in from the germline J gene. The J gene is TRBJ2-1, the V gene TRBV4-2; the match to TRBD1 covers 7 bases. Germline lookup yields CDR1 LGHNA and CDR2 YNFKEQ. Trimming took 4 bases from V and 4 from J; bases not matched to a gene: 13. The CDR3 contains 17 residues. The CDR3 spells CASSRQGDEGGYNEQFF. The covered CDR3 bases are TGTGCCAGCAGCCGTCAGGGGGATGAAGGGGGATACAATGAG.

As concerns this clone: The read falls 3 residues short of the CDR3 end, and the missing part is taken from the germline J gene. The chain is built from TRBV20-1 and TRBJ1-5; possible D gene TRBD1, 6 bases. Germline CDR1 is DFQATT and CDR2 is SNEGSKA (reference sequence). V lost 0 bases and J lost 4, with 16 bases in between. The CDR3 covers 16 residues. The CDR3 DNA, read in part, is TGCAGTGCTAGAGATAAATTCGTAGGGGGAAATCAGCCC. This codes for CSARDKFVGGNQP. The CDR3 as a whole reads CSARDKFVGGNQPQHF.

Worth noting for this clone: Sequencing ends 3 residues short of the CDR3 end; the germline J gene provides the rest. The chain joins TRBV30 to TRBJ2-1; 8 bases match TRBD2. The germline gives CDR1 GTSNPN, CDR2 SVGIG (reference sequence). This CDR3 has 13 amino acids. V gave up 3 bases and J gave up 7 bases; unmatched junction bases: 5. CDR3 protein: CAWSTSGSNEQFF. Partial CDR3 DNA: TGTGCCTGGAGCACTAGCGGATCAAATGAG.

Remarks on this clone: The read comes to an end 3 residues before the CDR3 does, leaving the germline J gene to fill in the end. The chain employs TRBV12-3 or TRBV12-4 and TRBJ1-3, with D possibly being TRBD1 (6 bases). Trimming stripped 7 bases from V and 4 bases from J, with 17 bases between. The CDR3 covers 15 residues. The sequenced CDR3 bases are TGTGCCAGCAATTTGTACAGGGCGGTAGGAAACACC. Its protein is CASNLYRAVGNT. The whole CDR3 region reads CASNLYRAVGNTIYF.

About this clone: With the read ending 3 residues before the CDR3 end, the germline J gene is used to fill in that end. This chain joins TRBV5-1 and TRBJ1-3, with D possibly matching TRBD1 (5 bases). The CDR3 sequence is 15 residues long. The germline V gene has CDR1 SGHRS and CDR2 YFSETQ. Trimming shortened V by 1 base and J by 4 bases, and 12 bases separated the two germline ends. CDR3 bases read: TGCGCCAGCAGCTTGCCCTCAGGGAGCGGAAACACC. Its protein is CASSLPSGSGNT. The CDR3 as a whole reads CASSLPSGSGNTIYF.

Note on this clone: The CDR3 end is not reached by the read, which stops 3 residues before it; the germline J gene fills it in. J is TRBJ2-4 and V is TRBV30, with TRBD2 matching 8 bases. The V gene end was trimmed by 0 bases and the J gene end by 6 bases; junction bases not matched to a gene: 4. The length of the CDR3 is 14 residues. Germline V gene lookup returns CDR1 GTSNPN and CDR2 SVGIG (reference sequence). The CDR3 bases that were read are TGTGCCTGGAGTGTGGCGGGAGGACTAAACATT. This codes for CAWSVAGGLNI. The full CDR3 reads CAWSVAGGLNIQYF. The full variable domain, in which reference TRBV30 and TRBJ2-4 provide the parts outside the CDR3, is SQTIHQWPATLVQPVGSPLSLECTVEGTSNPNLYWYRQAAGRGLQLLFYSVGIGQISSEVPQNLSASRPQDRQFILSSKKLLLSDSGFYLCAWSVAGGLNIQYFGAGTRLSVL.

The CDR3 DNA, read in part, is TGTGCCAGTAGGGACAGGAGTTACGAAGAGACC. Encoded protein: CASRDRSYEET. The whole CDR3 reads CASRDRSYEETQYF. This chain joins TRBV19 and TRBJ2-5, with TRBD1 matching 7 bases. The read finishes 3 residues shy of the CDR3 end, and the germline J gene is used to complete it. Losses at the gene ends were 6 bases for V and 3 bases for J; bases not matched to a gene: 7. The CDR3 runs to 14 residues. The germline CDR1 and CDR2 sequences are LNHDA and SQIVND (reference sequence).

Points on this clone: The read ends 3 residues shy of where the CDR3 ends; the end is completed using the germline J gene. V is TRBV20-1 and J is TRBJ2-3; a possible D gene is TRBD2 (6 bases). V shed 2 bases and J shed 0 bases, with 9 bases lying between them. This CDR3 is built from 14 residues. Germline V lookup: CDR1 DFQATT, CDR2 SNEGSKA (reference sequence). The sequenced part of the CDR3 DNA is TGCAGTGCTAGACCCGGGACTAGCACAGATACG. It yields the protein CSARPGTSTDT. The complete CDR3 reads CSARPGTSTDTQYF.

With regard to this clone: Read sequence stops 3 residues before the CDR3 end, and the germline J gene provides the missing end. The gene calls are TRBV4-1 and TRBJ1-2; D is ambiguous. This CDR3 is 13 amino acids long. Germline V gene data show CDR1 as MGHRA and CDR2 as YSYEKL. Trimming took 0 bases from V and 4 from J, leaving 6 bases between them. The CDR3 protein is CASSQDPGYGYTF. The CDR3 bases that were read are TGCGCCAGCAGCCAAGATCCGGGCTATGGC.

To note about this clone: The missing CDR3 end, 3 residues past where the read stops, is filled in from the germline J gene. This chain uses TRBV19 with TRBJ2-3; TRBD2 matches at 8 bases. V shed 5 bases, J shed 0 bases, and the junction held 4 bases outside the gene matches. The CDR3 covers 15 residues. The germline gives CDR1 LNHDA, CDR2 SQIVND (reference sequence). The CDR3 sequence: CASSSLAGSTDTQYF. CDR3 DNA, as far as it was read: TGTGCCAGTAGTTCCCTAGCGGGTAGCACAGATACG.

Regarding this clone: The CDR3 end falls 3 residues outside the read, so it is completed with the germline J gene. The genes are TRBV7-8 and TRBJ2-7, with D possibly TRBD1 on 6 matching bases. Trimming stripped 6 bases from V and 5 bases from J, with 23 bases between. The CDR3 runs 16 residues. CDR1 and CDR2 from the germline V gene are SGHVS and FQNEAQ. This chain's CDR3 is CASSSRRLTGLHEQYF. The covered CDR3 bases are TGTGCCAGCAGTTCACGCCGCTTAACAGGGCTCCACGAG.

About this clone itself: The read falls 3 residues short of the CDR3 end, and the missing part is taken from the germline J gene. The chain is built from TRBV18 and TRBJ1-2; 9 bases align to TRBD1. This CDR3 contains 16 residues. Germline CDR1 and CDR2: KGHSH and LQKENI. The sequenced part of the CDR3 DNA is TGTGCCAGCTCAGGGGGGGACAGGGCGTTTACCTACGAC. It is translated as CASSGGDRAFTYD. In full, the CDR3 is CASSGGDRAFTYDYTF.

With regard to this clone: The CDR3 goes on 3 residues after the read ends, and that part is filled in from the germline J gene. The chain employs TRBV14 and TRBJ2-1; 11 bases fit TRBD2. The germline V gene has CDR1 SGHDN and CDR2 FVKESK. The V segment lost 1 base and the J segment 3 bases; nucleotides outside the gene matches: 2. The CDR3 length is 16 residues. The CDR3 loop reads CASSQASGRNYNEQFF. Incomplete CDR3 DNA: TGTGCCAGCAGCCAAGCTAGCGGGAGGAACTACAATGAG.

Of note for this clone: The CDR3 end falls 3 residues outside the read, so it is completed with the germline J gene. The rearrangement uses TRBV19 and TRBJ2-7; no clear D. The CDR3 is made up of 11 amino acids. CDR1 is LNHDA, CDR2 SQIVND, per germline (reference sequence). V was pared by 6 bases and J by 5 bases, with 8 bases between. The DNA read from the CDR3 is TGTGCCAGTAGCACAGCCCACGAG. Its translation: CASSTAHE. The whole CDR3 sequence is CASSTAHEQYF.

Concerning this clone: The CDR3 end is not reached by the read, which stops 3 residues before it; the germline J gene fills it in. V gene TRBV20-1 combines with J gene TRBJ2-3, with TRBD2 matching over 10 bases. Germline CDR1 and CDR2: DFQATT and SNEGSKA (reference sequence). The CDR3 spans 14 residues. Trimming took 4 bases from V and 5 from J; bases not matched to a gene: 6. CDR3 sequence reads: CSATKREGQDTQYF. The sequenced CDR3 bases are TGCAGTGCTACAAAGCGGGAGGGCCAAGATACG.

In the case of this clone: The sequence runs out 3 residues before the end of the CDR3; the remainder is reconstructed from the germline J gene. The chain couples TRBV20-1 to TRBJ2-7, with D possibly TRBD2 on 5 matching bases. This CDR3 is 16 amino acids long. Germline assignment: CDR1 DFQATT and CDR2 SNEGSKA (reference sequence). V lost 0 bases, J lost 3 bases, and 18 bases lay in between. The sequenced CDR3 bases are TGCAGTGCTAGAGACATTGAGCGGTCGGAATACTACGAG. It is translated as CSARDIERSEYYE. The CDR3 reads in full as CSARDIERSEYYEQYF.